This entry lists 13 T cell receptor beta chains sequenced from one sample in a study of memory CD4+ T cells and cytomegalovirus serostatus. The repertoire was sequenced with immunoSEQ multiplex PCR; TCRdb's copy has only in-frame clones and lacks some. This table holds under 80,000 clones, approximately 85% found once. Single viable CD3+CD4+CD8-CD45RO+ cells were sorted as the memory CD4+ T cells. The specimen sequenced was memory CD4+ T cells from blood. Receptor source: an adult in good health and CMV-seronegative.

Here the CDR3 reads CASSPGPGVDYGYTF. The CDR3 DNA sequence: TGTGCCAGCTCACCGGGTCCAGGGGTTGACTATGGCTACACCTTC. The chain employs TRBV18 and TRBJ1-2, with D perhaps matching TRBD1 (6 bases). This CDR3 region has 15 residues. CDR1 KGHSH and CDR2 LQKENI come from the germline V gene. V gave up 3 bases and J gave up 3 bases, with 14 bases separating them. Looking up the rest from reference TRBV18 and TRBJ1-2 gives the full variable domain: NAGVMQNPRHLVRRRGQEARLRCSPMKGHSHVYWYRQLPEEGLKFMVYLQKENIIDESGMPKERFSAEFPKEGPSILRIQQVVRGDSAAYFCASSPGPGVDYGYTFGSGTRLTVV.

The V call is TRBV27, the J call TRBJ2-7; D is undetermined. V was clipped by 4 bases and J by 6 bases, with 16 bases between them. In germline, CDR1 is MNHEY, CDR2 SMNVEV (reference sequence). This CDR3 spans 14 amino acids. The CDR3: CASSWARSVSEQYF. The DNA of the CDR3 is TGTGCCAGCAGTTGGGCCAGGTCCGTGTCCGAGCAGTACTTC.

This chain connects TRBV21-1 to TRBJ2-5; the DNA was not used to check the table's D call, TRBD2. TRBV21-1 is a documented pseudogene. CDR3 length: 14 amino acids. For the CDR3, the DNA is TGTGCCAGCAGCAAAGGACTAGCGGGAGAGACCCAGTACTTC. Protein product: CASSKGLAGETQYF.

The gene calls are TRBV29-1 and TRBJ2-7; 10 nucleotides agree with TRBD2. CDR1 is SQVTM and CDR2 is ANQGSEA in the germline V gene. Trimming removed 2 bases from V and 5 bases from J; junction bases left unmatched: 12. CDR3 length equals 16 residues. CDR3 sequence: CSVEFGASGGRDEQYF. CDR3 DNA sequence: TGCAGCGTTGAATTTGGTGCTAGCGGGGGCCGGGACGAGCAGTACTTC.

The chain couples TRBV5-6 to TRBJ1-1; D is possibly TRBD1 (5 bases). CDR3 length: 16 residues. With 0 bases removed from V and 0 bases from J, the gap between germline ends came to 12 bases. Germline V gene sequence: CDR1 SGHDT, CDR2 YYEEEE. CDR3 nucleotide sequence: TGTGCCAGCAGCTTGGCGCAGGGTACAATGAACACTGAAGCTTTCTTT. Its protein is CASSLAQGTMNTEAFF. The complete variable domain, with remaining parts taken from reference TRBV5-6 and TRBJ1-1, reads DAGVTQSPTHLIKTRGQQVTLRCSPKSGHDTVSWYQQALGQGPQFIFQYYEEEERQRGNFPDRFSGHQFPNYSSELNVNALLLGDSALYLCASSLAQGTMNTEAFFGQGTRLTVV.

This clone was observed once. V is TRBV2 and J is TRBJ2-1; D remains unclear. Deletions cut 7 bases from V and 0 bases from J, with 19 bases between. CDR3 size: 17 residues. The germline V gene encodes CDR1 SNHLY and CDR2 FYNNEI. CDR3 nucleotides: TGTGCCAGCACTGCCGACTTGCCCGATAGCTCCTACAATGAGCAGTTCTTC. Residues: CASTADLPDSSYNEQFF. Using reference TRBV2 and TRBJ2-1 for the parts outside the CDR3, the full variable domain is EPEVTQTPSHQVTQMGQEVILRCVPISNHLYFYWYRQILGQKVEFLVSFYNNEISEKSEIFDDQFSVERPDGSNFTLKIRSTKLEDSAMYFCASTADLPDSSYNEQFFGPGTRLTVL.

A single count supports this clone. This chain links TRBV29-1 with TRBJ2-1, with TRBD2 matching over 11 bases. Germline CDR1 SQVTM, CDR2 ANQGSEA. V was pared by 7 bases and J by 5 bases, with 7 bases of the junction left unmatched. The CDR3 is 14 amino acids. This CDR3 is CSAEGLAVNNEQFF. CDR3 nucleotide sequence: TGCAGCGCCGAGGGACTAGCGGTCAACAATGAGCAGTTCTTC.

The gene calls are TRBV11-2 and TRBJ2-7; 9 bases are shared with TRBD1. Germline V gives CDR1 SGHAT, CDR2 FQNNGV. This CDR3 contains 15 residues. V dropped 5 bases and J dropped 6; count of bases not matched to a gene: 11. For the CDR3, the DNA is TGTGCCAGCAGCCGAGCCGGGACAGGGTCCCTCGAGCAGTACTTC. Translated, it gives CASSRAGTGSLEQYF. Variable domain in full (rest from reference TRBV11-2 and TRBJ2-7): EAGVAQSPRYKIIEKRQSVAFWCNPISGHATLYWYQQILGQGPKLLIQFQNNGVVDDSQLPKDRFSAERLKGVDSTLKIQPAKLEDSAVYLCASSRAGTGSLEQYFGPGTRLTVT.

The rearrangement uses TRBV7-9 and TRBJ2-5; weak D call: TRBD1 (6 bases). V gave up 2 bases and J gave up 8 bases, with 9 bases separating them. Germline lookup yields CDR1 SEHNR and CDR2 FQNEAQ (reference sequence). The CDR3 is 12 residues long. This CDR3 is CASSLKGETQYF. DNA of the CDR3: TGTGCCAGCAGCTTAAAGGGGGAAACCCAGTACTTC.

This sequence joins TRBV15 and TRBJ2-7; maybe TRBD1 (5 bases). Germline loops: CDR1 LNHNV, CDR2 YYDKDF (reference sequence). The CDR3 length is 15 residues. Trimming removed 0 bases at V and 6 bases at J, with 15 bases between. Here the CDR3 reads CATSRDRQWGFEQYF. CDR3 DNA sequence: TGTGCCACCAGCAGAGATCGTCAGTGGGGCTTCGAGCAGTACTTC.

The rearrangement uses TRBV30 and TRBJ2-7; TRBD2 agrees at 9 bases. The CDR3 consists of 15 residues. CDR1 is GTSNPN, CDR2 SVGIG, per germline (reference sequence). Unmatched junction bases numbered 5, after V lost 2 bases and J lost 0 bases. CDR3 coding DNA: TGTGCCTGGAGTAAAAGCGGGGGGCTCTCCTACGAGCAGTACTTC. Translation: CAWSKSGGLSYEQYF.

The V gene is TRBV19, the J gene TRBJ1-1; no clear D gene. CDR3 length: 13 residues. V lost 3 bases and J lost 4, with 9 bases in between. Germline-derived CDR1 and CDR2 are LNHDA and SQIVND (reference sequence). The CDR3 DNA reads as TGTGCCAGTAGTATTCAAGGGAGCACTGAAGCTTTCTTT. Amino acids: CASSIQGSTEAFF. The complete variable domain, with remaining parts taken from reference TRBV19 and TRBJ1-1, reads DGGITQSPKYLFRKEGQNVTLSCEQNLNHDAMYWYRQDPGQGLRLIYYSQIVNDFQKGDIAEGYSVSREKKESFPLTVTSAQKNPTAFYLCASSIQGSTEAFFGQGTRLTVV.

In DNA, the CDR3 is TGTGCCATCAGTGAGTCTTCCGATAGGCCCCAGCATTTT. It yields the protein CAISESSDRPQHF. The chain carries TRBV10-3 and TRBJ1-5; no firm D call. V shed 0 bases and J shed 9 bases, with 9 bases lying between them. CDR3 length equals 13 residues. The germline V gene has CDR1 ENHRY and CDR2 SYGVKD.